This T cell receptor beta chain was documented in a study of blood T cell repertoires in COVID-19. This table comes from immunoSEQ multiplex PCR, and its TCRdb copy is limited to in-frame clones, with some not included. The profile shows nearly 90,000 clones, 88% of them singletons. Per the germline V gene, CDR1 is KGHDR and CDR2 is SFDVKD. V lost 3 bases and J lost 6, with 14 bases in between. The CDR3 extends over 14 amino acids. This sequence was found in a man aged 60 to 69 with acute or convalescent COVID-19. Material: peripheral blood. This rearrangement joins TRBV24-1 to TRBJ2-7; the D gene is possibly TRBD1 (5 bases). The CDR3 nucleotides read TGTGCCACCAGTGATCCCGACAGCTTTGGCGAGCAGTACTTC. This gives the protein CATSDPDSFGEQYF.